Many counts were recorded for the clone carrying this T cell receptor (beta chain). Its matching antigen is unknown. Each CDR3 protein gets one entry after TCRdb re-called the 5' RACE reads with MiXCR. The sample has 200,000 to 300,000 distinct CDR3 sequences, over 8.5% seen once. The germline V gene has CDR1 DFQATT and CDR2 SNEGSKA (reference sequence). The CDR3 length is 12 residues. V lost 3 bases and J lost 3, with 7 bases in between. The data stem from a study of CD8 T cells in ankylosing spondylitis. Overall study results and limits: Blood of patients with ankylosing spondylitis appeared to be characterized by a TCR beta motif of 8 or 9 highly homologous variants.

This clonotype was sampled from a male donor with ankylosing spondylitis or in good health (not recorded which). Sequences were obtained from blood, either unsorted or a sorted T cell fraction (not recorded which). The chain has TRBV20-1 and TRBJ2-3; D is unresolved. CDR3 DNA: TGCAGTGCTAGCCTGGGAACAGATACGCAGTATTTT. Amino acids: CSASLGTDTQYF.